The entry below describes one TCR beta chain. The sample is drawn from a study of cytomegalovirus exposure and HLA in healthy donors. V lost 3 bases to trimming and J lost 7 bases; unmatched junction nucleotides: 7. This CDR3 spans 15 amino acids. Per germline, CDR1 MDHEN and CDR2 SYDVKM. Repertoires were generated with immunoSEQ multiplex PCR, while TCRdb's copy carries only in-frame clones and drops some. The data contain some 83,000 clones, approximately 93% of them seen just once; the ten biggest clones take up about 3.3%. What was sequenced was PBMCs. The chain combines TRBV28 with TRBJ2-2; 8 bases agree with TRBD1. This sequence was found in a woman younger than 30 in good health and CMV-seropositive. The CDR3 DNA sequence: TGTGCCAGCAGTTTTCAGGGGGCAGGTGGCGGGGAGCTGTTTTTT. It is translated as CASSFQGAGGGELFF.